This entry is about one T cell receptor beta chain. Antigen: not known. Primers included in the PCR were 60 Vbeta and 13 Jbeta primers. Only in-frame clones appear in the TCRdb table, and some are missing; sequencing was by immunoSEQ multiplex PCR. The repertoire includes about 130,000 clones, around two thirds of them detected once, and approximately 4% sits in the top ten. The sample comes from a study of cytomegalovirus exposure and HLA in healthy donors. Overall study findings and caveats: Rarity held for most TCR sequences, but there were some public TCRs that occurred in many donors. It emerged from a later analysis that several of the most significant clusters appeared to be linked to common viral pathogens.

The CDR3 extends over 15 amino acids. The V end was cut by 4 bases, the J end by 3 bases, with 14 bases between. Looked up from germline, CDR1 is SGHDT and CDR2 is YYEEEE. The clonotype comes from a man aged 18 to 30 in good health and CMV-seropositive. Material for sequencing was PBMCs. The V and J genes are TRBV5-6 and TRBJ1-5, with a tentative D call TRBD1 (5 bases). The CDR3 nucleotides are TGTGCCAGCAGCCAGGAGGGACGCTTCAATCAGCCCCAGCATTTT. Amino acids: CASSQEGRFNQPQHF. Full variable domain (rest looked up from reference TRBV5-6 and TRBJ1-5): DAGVTQSPTHLIKTRGQQVTLRCSPKSGHDTVSWYQQALGQGPQFIFQYYEEEERQRGNFPDRFSGHQFPNYSSELNVNALLLGDSALYLCASSQEGRFNQPQHFGDGTRLSIL.